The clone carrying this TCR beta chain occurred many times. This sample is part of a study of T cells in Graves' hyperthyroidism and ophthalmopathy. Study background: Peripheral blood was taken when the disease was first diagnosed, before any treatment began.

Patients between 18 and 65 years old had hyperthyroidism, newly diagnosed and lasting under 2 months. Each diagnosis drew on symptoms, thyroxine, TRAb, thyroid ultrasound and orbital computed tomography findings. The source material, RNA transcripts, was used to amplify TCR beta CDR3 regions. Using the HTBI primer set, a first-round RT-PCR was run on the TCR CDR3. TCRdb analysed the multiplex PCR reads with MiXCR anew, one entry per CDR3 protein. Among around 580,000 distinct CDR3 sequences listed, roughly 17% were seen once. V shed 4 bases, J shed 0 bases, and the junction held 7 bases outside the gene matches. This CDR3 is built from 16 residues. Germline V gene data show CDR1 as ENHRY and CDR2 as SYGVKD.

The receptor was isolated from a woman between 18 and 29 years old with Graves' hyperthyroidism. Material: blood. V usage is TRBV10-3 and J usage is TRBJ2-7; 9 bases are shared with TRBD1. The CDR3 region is CAISGSGTGNSYEQYF. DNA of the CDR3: TGTGCCATCAGTGGTTCCGGGACAGGGAACTCCTACGAGCAGTACTTC.